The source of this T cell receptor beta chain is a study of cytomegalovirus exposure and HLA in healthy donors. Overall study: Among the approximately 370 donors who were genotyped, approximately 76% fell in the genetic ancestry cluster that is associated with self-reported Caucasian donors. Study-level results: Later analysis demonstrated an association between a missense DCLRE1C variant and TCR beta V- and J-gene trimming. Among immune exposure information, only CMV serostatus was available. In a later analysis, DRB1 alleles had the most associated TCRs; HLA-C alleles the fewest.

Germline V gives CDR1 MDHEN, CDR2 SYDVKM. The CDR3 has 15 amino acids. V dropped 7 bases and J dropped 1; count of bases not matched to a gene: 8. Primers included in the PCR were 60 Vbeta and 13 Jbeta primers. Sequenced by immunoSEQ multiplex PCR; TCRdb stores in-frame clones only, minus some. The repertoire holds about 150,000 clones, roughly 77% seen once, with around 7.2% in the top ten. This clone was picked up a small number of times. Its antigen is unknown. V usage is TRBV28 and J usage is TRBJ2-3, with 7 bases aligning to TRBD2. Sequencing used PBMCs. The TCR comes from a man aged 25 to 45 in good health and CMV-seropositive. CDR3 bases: TGTGCCAGCATCTTGGGGGGGGGAGGCACAGATACGCAGTATTTT. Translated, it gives CASILGGGGTDTQYF.